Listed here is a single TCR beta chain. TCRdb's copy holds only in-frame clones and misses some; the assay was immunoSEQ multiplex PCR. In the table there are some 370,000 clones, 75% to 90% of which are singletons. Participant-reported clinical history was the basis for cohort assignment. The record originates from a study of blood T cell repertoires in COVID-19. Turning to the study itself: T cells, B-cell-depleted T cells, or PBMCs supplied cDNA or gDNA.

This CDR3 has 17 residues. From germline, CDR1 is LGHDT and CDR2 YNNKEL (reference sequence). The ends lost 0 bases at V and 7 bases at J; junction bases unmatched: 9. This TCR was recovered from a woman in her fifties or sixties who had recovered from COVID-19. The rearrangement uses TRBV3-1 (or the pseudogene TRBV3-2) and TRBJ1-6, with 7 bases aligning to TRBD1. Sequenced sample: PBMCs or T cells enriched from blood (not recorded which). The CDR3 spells CASSQEGGRNRNSPLHF. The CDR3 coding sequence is TGTGCCAGCAGCCAAGAAGGGGGCAGGAATAGGAATTCACCCCTCCACTTT.